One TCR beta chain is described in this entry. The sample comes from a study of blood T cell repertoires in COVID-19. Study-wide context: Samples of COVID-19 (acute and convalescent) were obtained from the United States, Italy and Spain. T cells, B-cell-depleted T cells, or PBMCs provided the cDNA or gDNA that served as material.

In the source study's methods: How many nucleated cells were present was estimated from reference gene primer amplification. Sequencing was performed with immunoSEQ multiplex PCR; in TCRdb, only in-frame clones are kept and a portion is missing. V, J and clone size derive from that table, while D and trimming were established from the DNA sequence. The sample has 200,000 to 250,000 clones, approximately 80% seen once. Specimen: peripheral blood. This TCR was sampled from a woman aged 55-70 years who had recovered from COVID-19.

DNA of the CDR3: TGTGCCAGCAGCTTGCCGACAGGACATGGCTACACCTTC. It specifies CASSLPTGHGYTF. The chain is built from TRBV5-8 and TRBJ1-2; D perhaps matches TRBD1 (6 bases). V shed 1 base and J shed 6 bases, with 10 bases lying between them. This CDR3 is built from 13 residues. CDR1 SGHTS and CDR2 YDEGEE come from the germline V gene.